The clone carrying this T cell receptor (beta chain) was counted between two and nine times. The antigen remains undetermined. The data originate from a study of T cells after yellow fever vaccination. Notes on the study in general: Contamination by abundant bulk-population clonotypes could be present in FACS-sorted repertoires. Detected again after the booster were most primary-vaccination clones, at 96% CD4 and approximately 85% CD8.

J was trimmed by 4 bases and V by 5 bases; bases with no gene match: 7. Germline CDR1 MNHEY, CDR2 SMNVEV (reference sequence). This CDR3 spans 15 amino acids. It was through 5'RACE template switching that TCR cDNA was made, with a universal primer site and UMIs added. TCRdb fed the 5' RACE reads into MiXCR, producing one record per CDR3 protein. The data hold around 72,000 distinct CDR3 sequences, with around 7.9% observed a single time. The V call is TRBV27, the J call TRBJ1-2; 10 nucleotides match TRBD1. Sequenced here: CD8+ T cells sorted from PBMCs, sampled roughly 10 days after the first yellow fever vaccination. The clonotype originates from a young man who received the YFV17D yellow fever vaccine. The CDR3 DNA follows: TGTGCCAGCAGTCCCGGGACAGGGGCCCCCTATGGCTACACCTTC. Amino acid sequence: CASSPGTGAPYGYTF.